This T cell receptor beta chain was sequenced in a study of siplizumab effects on memory and regulatory T cells. Points from the study as a whole: No assignable naive or memory phenotype existed for roughly 80-97% of proliferating CD4+ or CD8+ clones.

This table comes from immunoSEQ multiplex PCR, and its TCRdb copy is limited to in-frame clones, with some not included. The top ten hold about 5% of the sample, which has over 65,000 clones, 93% seen once. In this sample, this clone turned up once. Its antigen is as yet unknown. The germline CDR1 and CDR2 sequences are KGHSH and LQKENI. After removal of 5 bases from V and 7 bases from J, the junction contained 5 bases not matched to a gene. CDR3 size: 13 residues. Sequenced sample: CD8+ T cells sorted from blood. This clonotype was sampled from a human donor in good health. The V gene is TRBV18, the J gene TRBJ1-1; 9 nucleotides agree with TRBD1. DNA for the CDR3: TGTGCCAGCTCAGCCGGGACAGGGATTGAAGCTTTCTTT. Its protein product is CASSAGTGIEAFF.